A selection of T cell receptor beta chains follows, all from one sample in a study of immune cell composition in non-small cell lung cancer. Measured with immunoSEQ multiplex PCR; TCRdb has only the in-frame clones, and not every one. The data hold about 3,100 clones, with 60% to 85% observed a single time. Sequencing was done on a sample of non-adjacent lung tissue. Receptor source: a human donor with non-small cell lung cancer. The donor label of this sample is uncertain. Each CDR3 is given with its conserved first and last residue. A D gene is named only where the DNA matches it firmly. The size entry is marked missing in some rows and otherwise reads once, few, many or a size class.

j_call v_call clone_size d_call cdr3_aa cdr3_nt
TRBJ2-1 TRBV28 few TRBD1 CASRADRPGQFF TGTGCCAGCAGGGCGGACAGGCCGGGTCAGTTCTTC
TRBJ1-5 TRBV6-1 large NA CASSEGEGGNQPQHF TGTGCCAGCAGTGAAGGGGAGGGGGGGAATCAGCCCCAGCATTTT
TRBJ2-3 TRBV7-9 NA NA CASSLGERPLKSGDTQYF TGTGCCAGCAGCTTGGGGGAGAGGCCGTTGAAGAGCGGGGATACGCAGTATTTT
TRBJ1-5 TRBV19 few NA CASSIDGRSASNQPQHF TGTGCCAGTAGTATAGACGGGAGATCGGCCAGCAATCAGCCCCAGCATTTT
TRBJ1-5 TRBV6-1 NA NA CASSEGWRGSNQPQHF TGTGCCAGCAGTGAAGGCTGGCGGGGGAGCAATCAGCCCCAGCATTTT
TRBJ2-1 TRBV18 NA TRBD2 CASSPTSGGPGDNEQFF TGTGCCAGCTCACCGACTAGCGGGGGCCCGGGAGACAATGAGCAGTTCTTC
TRBJ2-4 TRBV4-3 NA TRBD2 CASSQEGEGKNIQYF TGCGCCAGCAGCCAAGAGGGGGAGGGTAAAAACATTCAGTACTTC
TRBJ2-7 TRBV5-5 NA NA CASSLSRYPYEQYF TGTGCCAGCAGCTTGTCCAGGTACCCCTACGAGCAGTACTTC
TRBJ1-1 TRBV5-1 NA NA CATQVGGAPNTEAFF TGCGCCACCCAGGTGGGGGGGGCCCCGAACACTGAAGCTTTCTTT
TRBJ2-7 TRBV6-1 NA TRBD1 CASRSRQGASYEQYF TGTGCCAGCAGAAGCAGACAGGGGGCTTCCTACGAGCAGTACTTC
TRBJ1-6 TRBV5-6 few NA CASSLPETGIGSPLHF TGTGCCAGCAGCTTGCCGGAAACAGGGATAGGGTCACCCCTCCACTTT
TRBJ2-4 TRBV4-3 NA NA CASSQGRGTKNIQYF TGCGCCAGCAGCCAGGGTAGGGGAACCAAAAACATTCAGTACTTC
TRBJ2-3 TRBV11-3 NA TRBD2 CASSSSGRVGDTQYF TGTGCCAGCAGCTCTAGCGGGAGAGTGGGAGATACGCAGTATTTT
TRBJ2-4 TRBV7-2 NA TRBD2 CASSLLAGGGQNIQYF TGTGCCAGCAGCCTACTAGCGGGAGGTGGACAAAACATTCAGTACTTC
TRBJ1-2 TRBV5-4 NA TRBD1 CASSVDRGYYGYTF TGTGCCAGCAGTGTTGACAGGGGGTACTATGGCTACACCTTC
TRBJ1-3 TRBV13 once TRBD1 CASSWRGQGAPGNTIYF TGTGCCAGCAGCTGGCGGGGACAGGGGGCGCCCGGAAACACCATATATTTT
TRBJ2-5 TRBV28 once TRBD1 CASSRTGKGQETQYF TGTGCCAGCAGTAGGACAGGGAAGGGGCAAGAGACCCAGTACTTC
TRBJ2-3 TRBV5-1 NA TRBD2 CASRGGVRTDTQYF TGCGCCAGCCGCGGGGGGGTGCGCACAGATACGCAGTATTTT
TRBJ2-3 TRBV7-9 NA TRBD2 CASSPLGSGADTQYF TGTGCCAGCAGCCCCCTTGGGAGCGGGGCGGATACGCAGTATTTT
TRBJ2-7 TRBV19 NA NA CASRSGSDYEQYF TGTGCCAGTAGGTCAGGGTCTGACTACGAGCAGTACTTC
TRBJ1-5 TRBV7-9 few TRBD1 CASSGDRGHQPQHF TGTGCCAGCAGCGGGGACAGGGGGCATCAGCCCCAGCATTTT
TRBJ2-7 TRBV5-6 NA NA CASSLLDSPTSYEQYF TGTGCCAGCAGCTTATTGGACTCCCCGACGTCCTACGAGCAGTACTTC
TRBJ2-3 TRBV29-1 NA NA CSVEGQDTDTQYF TGCAGCGTTGAAGGGCAAGACACAGATACGCAGTATTTT
TRBJ2-1 TRBV5-1 NA TRBD1 CASRTGQQLGASSYNEQFF TGCGCCAGCAGGACGGGACAGCAACTAGGGGCCAGCTCCTACAATGAGCAGTTCTTC
TRBJ2-7 TRBV4-3 NA TRBD2 CASSQGPWLAGEAEVGYEQYF TGCGCCAGCAGCCAAGGTCCGTGGCTAGCGGGAGAGGCCGAGGTGGGCTACGAGCAGTACTTC
TRBJ2-7 TRBV5-4 NA NA CASSLDRRSYEQYF TGTGCCAGCAGCTTAGACAGACGATCCTACGAGCAGTACTTC
TRBJ2-3 TRBV7-9 NA TRBD2 CASSSPVGGGTDTQYF TGTGCCAGCAGCTCCCCGGTCGGGGGGGGCACAGATACGCAGTATTTT
TRBJ2-1 TRBV28 NA NA CASTPGGSGYNEQFF TGTGCCAGCACCCCCGGGGGATCGGGATACAATGAGCAGTTCTTC
TRBJ1-1 TRBV5-1 NA NA CASSLEGQGLTEAFF TGCGCCAGCAGCTTGGAGGGGCAGGGATTGACTGAAGCTTTCTTT
TRBJ2-1 TRBV12-1 NA NA CASRPGLAGSSYNEQFF TGTGCCAGCAGGCCCGGACTAGCGGGGTCGTCCTACAATGAGCAGTTCTTC
TRBJ2-3 TRBV9 NA NA CASSLGHGSDTQYF TGTGCCAGCAGCCTTGGACACGGGTCGGATACGCAGTATTTT
TRBJ2-5 TRBV29-1 NA TRBD1 CSVEEQGETQYF TGCAGCGTTGAGGAACAGGGGGAGACCCAGTACTTC
TRBJ2-1 TRBV28 NA NA CASSSRTAYNEQFF TGTGCCAGCAGTTCCAGGACAGCCTACAATGAGCAGTTCTTC
TRBJ2-5 TRBV19 NA NA CASSIKAGPETQYF TGTGCCAGTAGTATAAAGGCAGGGCCAGAGACCCAGTACTTC
TRBJ2-1 TRBV7-9 once NA CASSFNRATRNEQFF TGTGCCAGCAGCTTTAATAGGGCCACTAGGAATGAGCAGTTCTTC
TRBJ2-7 TRBV5-1 NA TRBD2 CASSPGLALSYEQYF TGCGCCAGCAGCCCGGGACTAGCGTTATCCTACGAGCAGTACTTC
TRBJ1-2 TRBV10-2 NA TRBD1 CASSTRGLSGYTF TGCGCCAGCAGTACCAGGGGGCTCAGTGGCTACACCTTC
TRBJ2-3 TRBV10-3 NA TRBD2 CAISVGSSGTDTQYF TGTGCCATCAGTGTAGGTAGTAGCGGGACTGATACGCAGTATTTT
TRBJ1-5 TRBV14 NA NA CASSQGPGGSNQPQHF TGTGCCAGCAGCCAAGGGCCGGGGGGAAGCAATCAGCCCCAGCATTTT
TRBJ2-5 TRBV7-2 NA NA CASSLDSRGETQYF TGTGCCAGCAGCTTAGATTCCCGGGGAGAGACCCAGTACTTC
TRBJ2-7 TRBV28 NA NA CASSSRYEQYF TGTGCCAGCAGTTCCCGCTACGAACAGTACTTC
TRBJ2-7 TRBV7-9 NA TRBD2 CASSLGLAGTYEQYF TGTGCCAGCAGCCTGGGACTAGCGGGAACCTACGAGCAGTACTTC
TRBJ2-7 TRBV18 NA TRBD1 CASSPYWTGGNEQYF TGTGCCAGCTCACCATACTGGACAGGGGGGAACGAGCAGTACTTC
TRBJ2-2 TRBV5-1 NA TRBD2 CASSLVVAGGELFF TGCGCCAGCAGCTTGGTAGTAGCGGGCGGGGAGCTGTTTTTT
TRBJ2-1 TRBV5-6 NA TRBD2 CASSFLLAGENEQFF TGTGCCAGCAGCTTCCTCCTAGCGGGAGAAAATGAGCAGTTCTTC
TRBJ1-1 TRBV4-1 once NA CASSQENRGNTEAFF TGCGCCAGCAGCCAAGAAAATCGGGGGAACACTGAAGCTTTCTTT
TRBJ2-7 TRBV7-8 NA TRBD2 CASSRGLAGAYEQYF TGTGCCAGCAGCCGTGGACTAGCGGGGGCCTACGAGCAGTACTTC
TRBJ2-5 TRBV7-6 NA NA CASSLDAGPETQYF TGTGCCAGCAGCCTAGATGCTGGGCCAGAGACCCAGTACTTC
TRBJ1-4 TRBV5-1 NA NA CASSPYGGSTNEKLFF TGCGCCAGCAGCCCTTATGGGGGGTCAACTAATGAAAAACTGTTTTTT
TRBJ2-7 TRBV4-1 NA NA CASSPQQGTEQYF TGCGCCAGCAGCCCCCAACAGGGAACCGAGCAGTACTTC
TRBJ2-7 TRBV7-8 few NA CASSLGQYEQYF TGTGCCAGCAGCTTAGGGCAGTACGAGCAGTACTTC
TRBJ2-6 TRBV27 few TRBD1 CASSKTELGGPPGANVLTF TGTGCCAGCAGCAAAACAGAGCTAGGGGGCCCGCCTGGGGCCAACGTCCTGACTTTC
TRBJ2-2 TRBV4-3 NA TRBD2 CASSQRGVGELFF TGCGCCAGCAGCCAACGGGGGGTCGGGGAGCTGTTTTTT
TRBJ1-2 TRBV6-1 NA NA CASSVERAGYGYTF TGTGCCAGCAGTGTGGAGCGGGCGGGCTATGGCTACACCTTC
TRBJ2-7 TRBV6-1 NA NA CASSGQGSEQYF TGTGCCAGCAGTGGCCAGGGGAGTGAGCAGTACTTC